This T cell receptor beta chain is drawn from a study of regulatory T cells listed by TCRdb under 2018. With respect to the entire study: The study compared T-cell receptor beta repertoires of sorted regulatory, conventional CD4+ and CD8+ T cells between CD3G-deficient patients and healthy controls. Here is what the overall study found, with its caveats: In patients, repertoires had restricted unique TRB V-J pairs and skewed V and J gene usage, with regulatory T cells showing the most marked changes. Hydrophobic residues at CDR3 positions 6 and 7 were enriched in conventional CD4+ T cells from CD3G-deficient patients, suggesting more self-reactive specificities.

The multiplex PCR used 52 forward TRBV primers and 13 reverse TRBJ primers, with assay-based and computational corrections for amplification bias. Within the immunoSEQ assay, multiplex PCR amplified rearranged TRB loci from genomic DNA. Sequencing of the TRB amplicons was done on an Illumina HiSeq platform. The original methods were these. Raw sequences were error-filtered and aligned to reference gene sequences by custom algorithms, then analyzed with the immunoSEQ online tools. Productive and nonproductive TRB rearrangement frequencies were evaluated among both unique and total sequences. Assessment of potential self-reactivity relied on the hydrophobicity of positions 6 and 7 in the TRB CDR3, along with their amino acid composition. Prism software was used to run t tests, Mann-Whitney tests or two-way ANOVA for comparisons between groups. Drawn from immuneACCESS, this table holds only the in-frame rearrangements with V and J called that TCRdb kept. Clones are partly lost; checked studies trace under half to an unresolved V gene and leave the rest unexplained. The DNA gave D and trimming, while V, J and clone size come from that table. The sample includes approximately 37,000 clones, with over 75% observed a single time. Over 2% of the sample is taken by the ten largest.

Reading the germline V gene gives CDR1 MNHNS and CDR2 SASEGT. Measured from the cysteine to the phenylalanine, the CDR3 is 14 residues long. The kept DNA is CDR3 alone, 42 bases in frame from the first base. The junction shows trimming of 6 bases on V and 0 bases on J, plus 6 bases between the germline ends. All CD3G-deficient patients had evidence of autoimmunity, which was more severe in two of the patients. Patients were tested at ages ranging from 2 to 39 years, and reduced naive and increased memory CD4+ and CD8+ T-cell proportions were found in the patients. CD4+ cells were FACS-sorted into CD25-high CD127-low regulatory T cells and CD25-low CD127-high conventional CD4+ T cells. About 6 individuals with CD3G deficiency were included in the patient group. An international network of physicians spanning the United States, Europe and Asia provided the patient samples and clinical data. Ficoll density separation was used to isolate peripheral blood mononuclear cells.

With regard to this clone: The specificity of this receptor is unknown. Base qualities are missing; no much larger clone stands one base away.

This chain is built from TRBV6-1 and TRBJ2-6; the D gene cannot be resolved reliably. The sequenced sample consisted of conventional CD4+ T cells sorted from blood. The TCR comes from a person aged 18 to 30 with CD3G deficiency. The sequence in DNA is TGTGCCAGCAGAGATCGCTCTGGGGCCAACGTCCTGACTTTC. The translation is CASRDRSGANVLTF.